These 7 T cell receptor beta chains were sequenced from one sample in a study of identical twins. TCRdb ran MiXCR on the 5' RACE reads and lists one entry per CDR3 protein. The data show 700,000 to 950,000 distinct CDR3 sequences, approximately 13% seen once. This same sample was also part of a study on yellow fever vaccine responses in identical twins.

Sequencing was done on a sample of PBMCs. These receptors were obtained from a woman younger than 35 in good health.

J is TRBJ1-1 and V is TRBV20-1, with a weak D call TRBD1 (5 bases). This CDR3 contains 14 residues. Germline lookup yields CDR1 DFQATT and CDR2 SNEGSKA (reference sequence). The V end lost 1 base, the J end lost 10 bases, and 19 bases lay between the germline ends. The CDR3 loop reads CSARGSGRIDLAFF. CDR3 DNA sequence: TGCAGTGCTAGAGGGTCAGGGAGAATTGATTTAGCTTTCTTT.

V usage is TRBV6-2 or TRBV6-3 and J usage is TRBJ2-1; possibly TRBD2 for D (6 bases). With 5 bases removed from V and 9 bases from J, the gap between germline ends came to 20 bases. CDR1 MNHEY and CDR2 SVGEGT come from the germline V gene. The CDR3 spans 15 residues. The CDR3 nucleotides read TGTGCCAGCAGTCGAATACCAGGTTTGGGAGGTGAGCAGTTCTTC. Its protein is CASSRIPGLGGEQFF.

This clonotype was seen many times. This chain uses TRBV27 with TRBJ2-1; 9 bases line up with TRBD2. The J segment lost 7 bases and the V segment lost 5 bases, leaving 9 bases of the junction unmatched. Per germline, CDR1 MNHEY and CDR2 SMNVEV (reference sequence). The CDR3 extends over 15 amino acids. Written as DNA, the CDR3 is TGTGCCAGCAGTACGGGGCGGGGGGGCGAAAATGAGCAGTTCTTC. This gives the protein CASSTGRGGENEQFF.

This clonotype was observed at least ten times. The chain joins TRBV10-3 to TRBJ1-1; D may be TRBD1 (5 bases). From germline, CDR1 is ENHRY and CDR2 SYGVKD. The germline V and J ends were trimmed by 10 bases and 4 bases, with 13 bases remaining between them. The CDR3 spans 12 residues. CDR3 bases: TGTGCCACCGCGACAGAACTCACTGAAGCTTTCTTT. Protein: CATATELTEAFF.

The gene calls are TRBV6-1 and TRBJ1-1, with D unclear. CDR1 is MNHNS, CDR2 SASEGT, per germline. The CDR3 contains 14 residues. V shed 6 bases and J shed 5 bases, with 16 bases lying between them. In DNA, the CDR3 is TGTGCCAGCAGCCTTTCGTCCGGAATTACTGAAGCTTTCTTT. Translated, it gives CASSLSSGITEAFF.

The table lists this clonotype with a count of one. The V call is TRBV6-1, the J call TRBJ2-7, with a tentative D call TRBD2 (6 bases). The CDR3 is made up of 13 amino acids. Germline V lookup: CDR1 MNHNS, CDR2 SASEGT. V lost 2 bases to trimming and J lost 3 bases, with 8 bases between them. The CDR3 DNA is TGTGCCAGCAGTGAACCGACTAGCTACGAGCAGTACGTC. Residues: CASSEPTSYEQYV.

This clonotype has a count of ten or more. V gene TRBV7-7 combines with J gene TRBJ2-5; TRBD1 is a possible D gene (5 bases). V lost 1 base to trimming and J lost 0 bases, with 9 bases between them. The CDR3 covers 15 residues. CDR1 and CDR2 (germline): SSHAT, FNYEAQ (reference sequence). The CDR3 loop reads CASSLDGANQETQYF. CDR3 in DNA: TGTGCCAGCAGCTTAGATGGGGCAAACCAAGAGACCCAGTACTTC.